These T cell receptor beta chains were read from a single sample in a study of control samples from healthy donors and cancer patients. Some clones are missing from TCRdb's copy, which holds only in-frame ones; the method was immunoSEQ multiplex PCR. The sample records tens of thousands of clones, over 75% being singletons. Sequenced sample: PBMCs. The source is a woman between 55 and 75 years old with lung cancer. The CDR3 runs from the conserved cysteine through the conserved F or W. D genes are given only for firm matches. Part of the rows lack a size; the others show once, few, many or a class for expanded clones.

j_call clone_size d_call v_call cdr3_nt cdr3_aa
TRBJ2-5 . . TRBV4-2 TGTGCCAGCAGCCAACTCGGACAGAAACAAGAGACCCAGTACTTC CASSQLGQKQETQYF
TRBJ1-2 . . TRBV7-2 TGTGCCAGCAGCTTAGATCCGGAGGTGGGCTACACCTTC CASSLDPEVGYTF
TRBJ1-1 few . TRBV30 TGTGCCTGGAGTGGGACAGTCAACACTGAAGCTTTCTTT CAWSGTVNTEAFF
TRBJ2-7 once . TRBV27 TGTGCCAGCAGTTCAAACCCCTCCTACGAGCAGTACTTC CASSSNPSYEQYF
TRBJ2-5 . TRBD2 TRBV7-9 TGTGCCAGCAGTACCTATTGGACTAGCGTCAGCCAAGAGACCCAGTACTTC CASSTYWTSVSQETQYF
TRBJ1-1 once TRBD1 TRBV7-9 TGTGCCAGCAGCTTACCTGAGGGACAGGAAAAGACCATGAACACTGAAGCTTTCTTT CASSLPEGQEKTMNTEAFF
TRBJ2-3 few TRBD2 TRBV29-1 TGCAGCGTTGATCCGTCTGGTGAAAGCGGGGCAGATACGCAGTATTTT CSVDPSGESGADTQYF
TRBJ2-2 . . TRBV5-6 TGTGCCAGCAGCTTCGAGATGGGTTACACCGGGGAGCTGTTTTTT CASSFEMGYTGELFF
TRBJ1-6 once . TRBV27 TGTGCCAGCAGTTTTTATAATTCACCCCTCCACTTT CASSFYNSPLHF
TRBJ1-1 . TRBD1 TRBV6-5 TGTGCCAGCAGTTGGACAGGGGAGACTGAAGCTTTCTTT CASSWTGETEAFF
TRBJ2-1 . . TRBV4-3 TGCGCCAGCAGCCAAGCAGGGCGGGTTTCCTACAATGAGCAGTTCTTC CASSQAGRVSYNEQFF
TRBJ2-3 . . TRBV19 TGTGCCAGTAGTATAGGCCTTAGGGATACGCAGTATTTT CASSIGLRDTQYF
TRBJ2-2 . . TRBV5-1 TGCGCCAGCAGCTTGGGGGGCACCGGGGAGCTGTTTTTT CASSLGGTGELFF
TRBJ2-1 . . TRBV28 TGTGCCAGCAGTTTTCTATCGGAGGGAGTTTATAATGAGCAGTTCTTC CASSFLSEGVYNEQFF
TRBJ2-3 . . TRBV19 TGTGCCAGTAGTGGGTTCAGCGGGACAGATACGCAGTATTTT CASSGFSGTDTQYF
TRBJ1-2 few . TRBV28 TGTGCCAGCAGTTCGGACTATGGCTACACCTTC CASSSDYGYTF
TRBJ2-3 . TRBD1 TRBV11-3 TGTGCCTGTAAACAGGGGGCAGCCACAGATACGCAGTATTTT CACKQGAATDTQYF
TRBJ1-2 . TRBD1 TRBV4-3 TGCGCCAGCAGCCAAGACCTTGGACAGGGAGGAAACTATGGCTACACCTTC CASSQDLGQGGNYGYTF
TRBJ2-3 . TRBD2 TRBV4-2 TGTGCCAGCAGCCAAGATGGGACTAGCGGGAGGGATACGCAGTATTTT CASSQDGTSGRDTQYF
TRBJ2-7 . TRBD2 TRBV12-5 TGTGCTAGTGGGGGAGGGGCTAGCGGCAAATCCGCCTACGAGCAGTACTTC CASGGGASGKSAYEQYF
TRBJ2-7 . . TRBV7-9 TGTGCCAGCAGCTCTCAGGGTTTTAACGAGCAGTACTTC CASSSQGFNEQYF
TRBJ2-2 few TRBD2 TRBV5-6 TGTGCCAGCAGCCGCCTAGCGGGAGATCTGGTCGGGGAGCTGTTTTTT CASSRLAGDLVGELFF
TRBJ1-4 . . TRBV2 TGTGCCAGCAAGACGGGGACAACTAATGAAAAACTGTTTTTT CASKTGTTNEKLFF
TRBJ2-1 . TRBD2 TRBV28 TGTGCCAGCAGTCCACCACCTCCGCTAGCGGGGGGCCGTTACAATGAGCAGTTCTTC CASSPPPPLAGGRYNEQFF
TRBJ2-3 . . TRBV3-1/TRBV3-2 TGTGCCAGCAGCCTCCAAACGTCAGTCGGCCCAGATACGCAGTATTTT CASSLQTSVGPDTQYF
TRBJ2-2 . . TRBV5-1 TGCGCCAGCAGCTTGAGGACTATGAACACCGGGGAGCTGTTTTTT CASSLRTMNTGELFF
TRBJ2-3 . . TRBV30 TGTGCCTGGAGTGTACTAGGCGGTAGCACAGATACGCAGTATTTT CAWSVLGGSTDTQYF
TRBJ2-2 . TRBD2 TRBV9 TGTGCCAGCAGCGTAGGACTAGCAGGCACCGGGGAGCTGTTTTTT CASSVGLAGTGELFF
TRBJ2-2 . . TRBV6-4 TGTGCCAGCCCGATAGGAGTTCTCAAAGGGGGCACCGGGGAGCTGTTTTTT CASPIGVLKGGTGELFF
TRBJ2-7 . . TRBV25-1 TGTGCCAGCAGTGAATATCCGGAGTCCTACGAGCAGTACTTC CASSEYPESYEQYF
TRBJ2-7 . . TRBV2 TGTGCCAGCAGTGAAGATAGCGACGATTACGAGCAGTACTTC CASSEDSDDYEQYF
TRBJ1-6 . TRBD1 TRBV28 TGTGCCAGCAGTGGTGGACAGGGGAATAATTCACCCCTCCACTTT CASSGGQGNNSPLHF
TRBJ2-1 . . TRBV4-2 TGTGCCAGCAGAACGGTACCCTACAATGAGCAGTTCTTC CASRTVPYNEQFF
TRBJ1-1 . . TRBV3-1/TRBV3-2 TGTGCCAGCAGCTCGGGACTTGCCGACACTGAAGCTTTCTTT CASSSGLADTEAFF
TRBJ1-1 . . TRBV5-4 TGTGCCAGCAGCTATACACGGGTAGACACTGAAGCTTTCTTT CASSYTRVDTEAFF
TRBJ2-3 . . TRBV23-1 TGCGCCAAGCCGCGGGACACACCTAGCACAGATACGCAGTATTTT CAKPRDTPSTDTQYF
TRBJ2-3 . . TRBV11-3 TGTGCCAGCAGCCCGAGCGGGAGCACAGATACGCAGTATTTT CASSPSGSTDTQYF
TRBJ1-1 . TRBD1 TRBV11-3 TGTGCCAGCAGCGAAGGGCAGGGGGACACTGAAGCTTTCTTT CASSEGQGDTEAFF
TRBJ1-3 . TRBD1 TRBV28 TGTGCCAGCAGTGAACAGGGGGTGAGCTCTGGAAACACCATATATTTT CASSEQGVSSGNTIYF
TRBJ1-4 . . TRBV2 TGTGCCAGCAGTCCGTCCACCTCGGGAGAAAAACTGTTTTTT CASSPSTSGEKLFF
TRBJ2-5 . TRBD2 TRBV5-1 TGCGCCAGCAGCTTGGCTAGCGGGAGTCGAGAGACCCAGTACTTC CASSLASGSRETQYF
TRBJ1-5 . . TRBV5-6 TGTGCCAGCAGCTCGGCCGGATGGGGGCGAGGTCAGCCCCAGCATTTT CASSSAGWGRGQPQHF
TRBJ2-7 . TRBD1 TRBV19 TGTGCCAGTAGAACTGACAGGGCAGGTGAGCAGTACTTC CASRTDRAGEQYF